One sample yielded the 26 T cell receptor beta chains listed below, sequenced in a study of blood T cell repertoires in COVID-19. Libraries were prepared by immunoSEQ multiplex PCR; TCRdb keeps only in-frame clonotypes and omits some of them. The top ten clones hold 2.5% to 3% of a sample with tens of thousands of clones, roughly 85% of them seen once. Sequencing used peripheral blood. These receptors came from a man older than 75 with acute or convalescent COVID-19.

In nucleotides, the CDR3 is TGCGCCAGCAGCCCCCTAGCGGGAGGAGGGGCAGATACGCAGTATTTT. It specifies CASSPLAGGGADTQYF. The gene calls are TRBV5-1 and TRBJ2-3; 11 nucleotides match TRBD2. The J segment lost 4 bases and the V segment lost 4 bases, leaving 8 bases of the junction unmatched. Germline V CDR1 and CDR2: SGHRS, YFSETQ. This CDR3 contains 16 residues.

This chain uses TRBV15 with TRBJ1-5, with TRBD1 identical over 7 bases. The CDR3 totals 15 residues. Germline CDR1 and CDR2: LNHNV and YYDKDF (reference sequence). J was trimmed by 7 bases and V by 5 bases; bases with no gene match: 11. The DNA for the CDR3 is TGTGCCACCAGCGCTCTAAAGACAGGGCTCCAGCCCCAGCATTTT. As protein: CATSALKTGLQPQHF.

The chain joins TRBV24-1 to TRBJ2-1, with TRBD1 as a possible D gene (6 bases). Germline CDR1 and CDR2: KGHDR and SFDVKD. V was shortened by 4 bases and J by 8 bases, with 8 bases between the two germline ends. The CDR3 loop spans 12 amino acids. The CDR3 nucleotides are TGTGCCACCAGTGACCAGGGGTATGAGCAGTTCTTC. Residues: CATSDQGYEQFF.

This chain connects TRBV5-1 to TRBJ1-1, with D tentatively TRBD1 (5 bases). The CDR3 is made up of 14 amino acids. Germline CDR1 SGHRS, CDR2 YFSETQ. V was trimmed by 4 bases and J by 3 bases, leaving 13 bases between them. The chain's CDR3 is CASSEFGGDTEAFF. The CDR3 DNA is TGCGCCAGCAGCGAATTTGGAGGGGACACTGAAGCTTTCTTT.

The gene calls are TRBV5-1 and TRBJ1-1, with 8 bases that match TRBD1. This CDR3 is 17 amino acids long. V shed 2 bases, J shed 7 bases, and the junction held 16 bases outside the gene matches. The germline V gene has CDR1 SGHRS and CDR2 YFSETQ. Here the CDR3 reads CASSFEMRATGGIEAFF. The CDR3, as DNA: TGCGCCAGCAGCTTCGAAATGCGGGCAACAGGGGGAATTGAAGCTTTCTTT.

CDR3 loop: CASSVTSDKNIQYF. The CDR3 DNA follows: TGTGCCAGCTCCGTGACAAGTGACAAAAACATTCAGTACTTC. This chain links TRBV18 with TRBJ2-4, with unresolved D. CDR3 size: 14 residues. Germline V CDR1 and CDR2: KGHSH, LQKENI. Trimming cost V 6 bases and J 3 bases, with 12 bases left between them.

The J gene is TRBJ1-6, the V gene TRBV30, with 7 bases lining up with TRBD1. Losses at the gene ends were 1 base for V and 7 bases for J; bases not matched to a gene: 7. There are 15 residues in the CDR3. Germline V gene lookup returns CDR1 GTSNPN and CDR2 SVGIG (reference sequence). CDR3 nucleotide sequence: TGTGCCTGGAGTGCGACCAGGGGGAAGAATTCACCCCTCCACTTT. Translated: CAWSATRGKNSPLHF.

V and J are TRBV27 and TRBJ1-2; a possible D gene is TRBD1 (5 bases). Trimming left V 7 bases short and J 0 bases short, with 15 bases between. The V gene's germline CDR1 is MNHEY and CDR2 SMNVEV (reference sequence). The CDR3 runs 15 residues. CDR3 DNA: TGTGCCAGCAAGAGATGGGGGGGAGCTAACTATGGCTACACCTTC. It encodes CASKRWGGANYGYTF.

This clone turned up a few times. V and J are TRBV7-2 and TRBJ2-1; 10 bases fit TRBD2. The germline V gene has CDR1 SGHTA and CDR2 FQGNSA. V lost 1 base to trimming and J lost 5 bases; unmatched junction nucleotides: 11. The CDR3 sequence is 18 residues long. The CDR3 reads CASSLEGVSGRFNNEQFF. The CDR3 nucleotides read TGTGCCAGCAGCTTAGAGGGGGTTAGCGGGAGGTTCAACAATGAGCAGTTCTTC.

The J gene is TRBJ2-1, the V gene TRBV10-3; D possibly corresponds to TRBD2 (6 bases). V lost 6 bases and J lost 4, with 19 bases in between. This CDR3 contains 16 residues. Germline V gives CDR1 ENHRY, CDR2 SYGVKD. In DNA, the CDR3 is TGTGCCATCAGGGACGGGGACGGAGGGCTTTACAATGAGCAGTTCTTC. Protein product: CAIRDGDGGLYNEQFF.

The CDR3: CASSPLTSGRTDTQYF. DNA of the CDR3: TGCGCCAGCAGCCCGCTGACTAGCGGGAGAACAGATACGCAGTATTTT. V is TRBV4-1 and J is TRBJ2-3; 12 bases line up with TRBD2. Per the germline V gene, CDR1 is MGHRA and CDR2 is YSYEKL. Germline trimming cut 4 bases from V and 3 bases from J; bases unmatched to any gene: 5. CDR3 size: 16 residues.

V gene TRBV6-1 combines with J gene TRBJ2-2, with 14 bases fitting TRBD2. Germline CDR1 is MNHNS and CDR2 is SASEGT. The CDR3 spans 18 residues. J was trimmed by 4 bases and V by 4 bases; bases with no gene match: 8. As DNA, the CDR3 is TGTGCCAGCAGTGGGACTAGCGGGAGGTGGGGAAGCACCGGGGAGCTGTTTTTT. Translating it yields CASSGTSGRWGSTGELFF.

This chain connects TRBV18 to TRBJ1-2; the D gene is possibly TRBD1 (5 bases). The CDR3 runs to 13 residues. The V end was cut by 3 bases, the J end by 2 bases, with 7 bases between. Looked up from germline, CDR1 is KGHSH and CDR2 is LQKENI. CDR3 in amino acids: CASSPDSNYGYTF. The CDR3 DNA reads as TGTGCCAGCTCACCCGACAGCAACTATGGCTACACCTTC.

The chain is built from TRBV5-1 and TRBJ2-1; 9 positions agree with TRBD2. CDR3 length: 17 amino acids. Germline assignment: CDR1 SGHRS and CDR2 YFSETQ. Unmatched junction bases numbered 9, after V lost 0 bases and J lost 5 bases. The CDR3 loop is CASSLGTSAPGNNEQFF. CDR3 bases: TGCGCCAGCAGCTTGGGGACTAGCGCCCCCGGGAACAATGAGCAGTTCTTC.

The chain uses TRBV11-3 and TRBJ2-1; 13 positions match TRBD2. This CDR3 has 17 residues. V lost 4 bases and J lost 3; bases outside the gene matches: 6. The germline CDR1 and CDR2 sequences are SGHNT and YENEEA. The CDR3 region is CASSSDWTSGSYNEQFF. Written as DNA, the CDR3 is TGTGCCAGCAGCTCCGATTGGACTAGCGGGAGCTACAATGAGCAGTTCTTC.

The rearrangement uses TRBV6-5 and TRBJ1-5, with TRBD1 matching 9 bases. The V and J ends lost 6 bases and 6 bases, in that order; junction bases with no gene match: 6. The CDR3 contains 14 residues. Germline CDR1 is MNHEY and CDR2 is SVGAGI. The CDR3 DNA sequence: TGTGCCAGCAGAGGTGCACAGGGGGCTCAGCCCCAGCATTTT. The encoded protein is CASRGAQGAQPQHF.

The V and J genes are TRBV7-9 and TRBJ2-2; D uncertain. Germline loops: CDR1 SEHNR, CDR2 FQNEAQ (reference sequence). There are 16 residues in the CDR3. V lost 0 bases and J 2 bases, leaving 10 bases between the germline ends. This chain's CDR3 is CASSLARSLNTGELFF. Here the CDR3 DNA reads TGTGCCAGCAGCTTAGCCAGGTCTCTAAACACCGGGGAGCTGTTTTTT.

The chain links TRBV25-1 to TRBJ2-1; possibly TRBD1 for D (5 bases). Germline V gene lookup returns CDR1 MGHDK and CDR2 SYGVNS. The CDR3 loop spans 11 amino acids. V lost 9 bases and J lost 4, with 7 bases in between. CDR3 loop: CASTGYNEQFF. The CDR3 nucleotides read TGTGCCAGTACAGGATACAATGAGCAGTTCTTC.

The chain couples TRBV6-2 or TRBV6-3 to TRBJ1-1; D is ambiguous. The CDR3 consists of 14 residues. Germline-derived CDR1 and CDR2 are MNHEY and SVGEGT. The V end was cut by 6 bases, the J end by 1 base, with 12 bases between. CDR3 nucleotides: TGTGCCAGCAGGCCTGGACTGTCGAACACTGAAGCTTTCTTT. This encodes CASRPGLSNTEAFF.

The chain employs TRBV10-1 and TRBJ2-7; TRBD1 is a possible D gene (5 bases). The CDR3 covers 13 residues. V lost 4 bases, J lost 2 bases, and 9 bases lay in between. In germline, CDR1 is WNHNN, CDR2 SYGVQD (reference sequence). The CDR3 here is CASSGQGTYEQYF. In DNA form, the CDR3 reads TGCGCCAGCAGTGGGCAGGGTACCTACGAGCAGTACTTC.

The V gene is TRBV5-1, the J gene TRBJ2-2; possibly TRBD2 for D (5 bases). This CDR3 comprises 14 residues. The V and J ends lost 5 bases and 0 bases respectively, with 8 bases between them. Germline V gene data show CDR1 as SGHRS and CDR2 as YFSETQ. Here the CDR3 reads CASSRGSNTGELFF. The CDR3 DNA reads as TGCGCCAGCAGTCGGGGTTCGAACACCGGGGAGCTGTTTTTT.

The V and J genes are TRBV7-8 and TRBJ2-4, with TRBD2 identical over 11 bases. The length of the CDR3 is 20 residues. The V gene end was trimmed by 5 bases and the J gene end by 0 bases; junction bases not matched to a gene: 15. From germline, CDR1 is SGHVS and CDR2 FQNEAQ. The CDR3 sequence: CASSLDSGRVVGIAKNIQYF. The CDR3 DNA is TGTGCCAGCAGCCTTGATAGCGGGAGGGTGGTGGGCATAGCCAAAAACATTCAGTACTTC.

With regard to this clone: Additional DNA sequences in this sample encode the identical CDR3. The chain employs TRBV5-8 and TRBJ1-1; maybe TRBD1 (6 bases). Between the trimmed V and J ends, which lost 2 bases and 3 bases, there was a span of 11 bases. Per germline, CDR1 SGHTS and CDR2 YDEGEE. CDR3 length equals 14 residues. The CDR3 here is CASSLQRGYTEAFF. CDR3 DNA: TGTGCCAGCAGCTTACAAAGGGGGTACACTGAAGCTTTCTTT.

The rearrangement joins TRBV10-3 to TRBJ2-3; 8 bases align to TRBD2. This CDR3 has 14 amino acids. CDR1 and CDR2 from the germline V gene are ENHRY and SYGVKD. V dropped 4 bases and J dropped 3; count of bases not matched to a gene: 3. The CDR3: CAISVTGGTDTQYF. CDR3 bases: TGTGCCATCAGTGTCACGGGAGGGACAGATACGCAGTATTTT.

This rearrangement joins TRBV24-1 to TRBJ1-1; TRBD1 matches at 9 bases. The CDR3 is 14 residues long. The junction had 9 bases not matched to a gene; V was cut back by 4 bases and J by 10 bases. Germline loops: CDR1 KGHDR, CDR2 SFDVKD. CDR3 amino acids: CATSDSGQGLRAFF. The CDR3 nucleotides are TGTGCCACCAGTGACTCCGGACAGGGGTTGCGAGCTTTCTTT.

The chain employs TRBV29-1 and TRBJ1-2; 9 bases line up with TRBD1. V gave up 5 bases and J gave up 6 bases; unmatched junction bases: 10. This CDR3 region has 14 residues. Germline V CDR1 and CDR2: SQVTM, ANQGSEA. The CDR3 nucleotides read TGCAGCGTTACTCCGGGACAGGGAATTCATGGCTACACCTTC. Its protein is CSVTPGQGIHGYTF.